The 7 T cell receptor beta chains below all came from one sample that was sequenced in a study of T cells after yellow fever vaccination. One entry per CDR3 protein results from TCRdb running MiXCR on the 5' RACE reads. The sample carries roughly 140,000 distinct CDR3 sequences, roughly 8% recorded once. The specimen comprised CD4+ T cells sorted from PBMCs, sampled 5 days after the yellow fever booster vaccination. Receptors originate from a man aged 25 to 40 who received the YFV17D yellow fever vaccine.

This clonotype has at least ten counts. This rearrangement joins TRBV2 to TRBJ2-4; 10 positions match TRBD1. This CDR3 region has 14 residues. The trim removed 3 bases at V and 8 bases at J, leaving 4 bases unmatched. Per the germline V gene, CDR1 is SNHLY and CDR2 is FYNNEI. The CDR3 DNA reads TGTGCCAGCAGTGAGGACAGGGGGGAAGACATTCAGTACTTC. The encoded protein is CASSEDRGEDIQYF.

The V and J genes are TRBV3-1 and TRBJ1-1, with D perhaps matching TRBD1 (6 bases). The CDR3 runs 14 residues. Per germline, CDR1 LGHDT and CDR2 YNNKEL (reference sequence). V was cut by 1 base and J by 5 bases, with 11 bases left in between. The CDR3 protein is CASSQVRGRTEAFF. The CDR3, as DNA: TGTGCCAGCAGCCAAGTTCGGGGGCGGACTGAAGCTTTCTTT.

This clonotype showed up many times. This chain links TRBV19 with TRBJ2-5; D gene unclear. This CDR3 is 18 amino acids long. Germline CDR1 is LNHDA and CDR2 is SQIVND (reference sequence). The V gene lost 4 bases and the J gene lost 5 bases, with 26 bases spanning the gap. The CDR3 loop is CASSTLQAGHPARETQYF. The CDR3 coding sequence is TGTGCCAGTAGTACGCTTCAGGCAGGTCATCCAGCGAGGGAGACCCAGTACTTC.

This clonotype has a count of ten or more. This chain links TRBV4-1 with TRBJ2-2, with 8 bases matching TRBD1. Unmatched junction bases numbered 8, after V lost 3 bases and J lost 5 bases. Germline V gives CDR1 MGHRA, CDR2 YSYEKL. The CDR3 is 16 amino acids. The CDR3 bases are TGCGCCAGCAGCCATGCACGGACAGGGTTAACCGGGGAGCTGTTTTTT. The encoded protein is CASSHARTGLTGELFF.

This clonotype was seen many times. The chain is built from TRBV27 and TRBJ2-1; 10 nucleotides line up with TRBD1. The germline CDR1 and CDR2 sequences are MNHEY and SMNVEV (reference sequence). The CDR3 totals 15 residues. V shed 3 bases, J shed 7 bases, and the junction held 6 bases outside the gene matches. The DNA of the CDR3 is TGTGCCAGCAGTTTTTCGGGACAGGGGTATAATGAGCAGTTCTTC. This encodes CASSFSGQGYNEQFF.

This clonotype was detected ten times or more. The CDR3 DNA reads as TGTGCCAGCAGTTGGGGACAGGGTCCGTACAATGAGCAGTTCTTC. Amino acid sequence: CASSWGQGPYNEQFF. The gene calls are TRBV28 and TRBJ2-1; 9 positions agree with TRBD1. Germline values: CDR1 MDHEN, CDR2 SYDVKM. CDR3 size: 15 residues. V trimming: 4 bases; J trimming: 4 bases; junction bases outside the gene matches: 5.

This clonotype was observed many times. The chain combines TRBV9 with TRBJ2-1; TRBD2 is a possible D gene (6 bases). Germline V gives CDR1 SGDLS, CDR2 YYNGEE. The CDR3 is 14 amino acids. V gave up 0 bases and J gave up 9 bases, with 13 bases separating them. The CDR3 loop is CASSVVAGYTEQFF. The DNA of the CDR3 is TGTGCCAGCAGCGTAGTGGCGGGATATACTGAGCAGTTCTTC.